What follows describes a single T cell receptor beta chain. The length of the CDR3 is 14 residues. V lost 6 bases, J lost 4 bases, and 5 bases stayed unmatched. Germline-derived CDR1 and CDR2 are LNHNV and YYDKDF (reference sequence). Data came from immunoSEQ multiplex PCR; TCRdb stores just in-frame clones and leaves some out. Seen here are 150,000 to 200,000 clones, about 94% observed once, and the top ten hold more than 8%. This sample is drawn from a study of control samples from healthy donors and cancer patients. The TCR sequence derives from a woman in her 40s in good health. Sequencing used blood. This chain uses TRBV15 with TRBJ2-3, with 9 nucleotides matching TRBD2. The CDR3 protein is CATRRLADADTQYF. CDR3 coding DNA: TGTGCCACCAGGCGACTAGCGGACGCAGATACGCAGTATTTT.